The 7 T cell receptor beta chains reported below all come from one sample, sequenced in a study of T-cell memory formation after mild COVID-19. TCRdb itself ran the 5' RACE reads through MiXCR, one entry per CDR3 protein. This repertoire shows roughly 620,000 distinct CDR3 sequences, 18% found once; its top ten account for 9.5% to 15%. The sequencing sample was made of PBMCs or a T cell subset sorted from them (not recorded which). The receptors shown here come from an adult woman who had mild COVID-19 (a few samples of this study predate the infection). Cell type and time point are not known.

The V gene is TRBV29-1, the J gene TRBJ2-1, with 7 bases matching TRBD2. The V and J ends lost 5 bases and 9 bases, in that order; junction bases with no gene match: 10. Per germline, CDR1 SQVTM and CDR2 ANQGSEA. The CDR3 is 13 residues long. CDR3 DNA: TGCAGCGTTTGCGGGAGACCCTCCGGTGAGCAGTTCTTC. It yields the protein CSVCGRPSGEQFF.

The chain links TRBV29-1 to TRBJ2-1, with D possibly being TRBD1 (5 bases). Trimming took off 3 bases at V and 10 bases at J, with 7 bases between the two ends. There are 10 residues in the CDR3. Germline V gene lookup returns CDR1 SQVTM and CDR2 ANQGSEA. CDR3 DNA sequence: TGCAGCGTTGAGTGGACAGAGCAGTTCTTC. Its translation: CSVEWTEQFF.

This clonotype turned up a few times. The J gene is TRBJ1-5, the V gene TRBV9, with D perhaps TRBD1 (5 bases). V dropped 0 bases and J dropped 0 bases, with 10 bases sitting between them. CDR1 is SGDLS, CDR2 YYNGEE, per germline. This CDR3 region has 16 residues. The CDR3 here is CASSVDGGGSNQPQHF. The DNA of the CDR3 is TGTGCCAGCAGCGTAGATGGGGGGGGTAGCAATCAGCCCCAGCATTTT.

V is TRBV9 and J is TRBJ1-1; 8 bases align to TRBD1. The CDR3 totals 14 residues. V lost 3 bases, J lost 10 bases, and 11 bases stayed unmatched. Germline V CDR1 and CDR2: SGDLS, YYNGEE. The CDR3 nucleotides are TGTGCCAGCAGCGAGCTGACTACCGGGACAGGAGCTTTCTTT. Translation: CASSELTTGTGAFF. The variable domain in full, with the rest retrieved from reference TRBV9 and TRBJ1-1, is DSGVTQTPKHLITATGQRVTLRCSPRSGDLSVYWYQQSLDQGLQFLIQYYNGEERAKGNILERFSAQQFPDLHSELNLSSLELGDSALYFCASSELTTGTGAFFGQGTRLTVV.

This chain joins TRBV3-1 and TRBJ1-2, with a weak D call TRBD1 (6 bases). Between the trimmed V and J ends, which lost 0 bases and 7 bases, there was a span of 6 bases. CDR3 length: 12 amino acids. Germline lookup yields CDR1 LGHDT and CDR2 YNNKEL (reference sequence). The CDR3 coding sequence is TGTGCCAGCAGCCAAGAACAGGGTGGCTACACCTTC. It encodes CASSQEQGGYTF.

This clonotype was counted only a few times. The V and J genes are TRBV12-3 or TRBV12-4 and TRBJ2-2; D is ambiguous. V was pared by 6 bases and J by 7 bases, with 15 bases between. The CDR3 totals 14 residues. The CDR3, as DNA: TGTGCCAGCAGCCCCCCCGGCGGTCTCGGGGAGCTGTTTTTT. Translated: CASSPPGGLGELFF.

V usage is TRBV5-1 and J usage is TRBJ2-2; D ambiguous. The CDR3 extends over 15 amino acids. Germline V gene sequence: CDR1 SGHRS, CDR2 YFSETQ. V was shortened by 7 bases and J by 5 bases, with 18 bases between the two germline ends. CDR3 sequence reads: CASGAPTVGTGELFF. The CDR3 nucleotides are TGCGCCAGCGGAGCTCCCACAGTAGGGACCGGGGAGCTGTTTTTT.